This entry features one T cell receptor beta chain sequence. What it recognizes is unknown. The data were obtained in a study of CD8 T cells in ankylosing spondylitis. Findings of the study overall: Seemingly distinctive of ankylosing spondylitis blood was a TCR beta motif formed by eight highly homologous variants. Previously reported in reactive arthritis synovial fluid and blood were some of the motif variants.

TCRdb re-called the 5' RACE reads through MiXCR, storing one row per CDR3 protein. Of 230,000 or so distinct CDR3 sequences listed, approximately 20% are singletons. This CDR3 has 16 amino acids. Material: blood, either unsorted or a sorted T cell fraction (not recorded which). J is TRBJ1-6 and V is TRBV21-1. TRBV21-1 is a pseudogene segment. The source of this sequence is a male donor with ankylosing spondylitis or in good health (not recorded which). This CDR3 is CASNRSRIRIDSPLHF. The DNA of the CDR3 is TGTGCCAGCAACCGCAGTAGGATACGCATCGATTCACCCCTCCACTTT.